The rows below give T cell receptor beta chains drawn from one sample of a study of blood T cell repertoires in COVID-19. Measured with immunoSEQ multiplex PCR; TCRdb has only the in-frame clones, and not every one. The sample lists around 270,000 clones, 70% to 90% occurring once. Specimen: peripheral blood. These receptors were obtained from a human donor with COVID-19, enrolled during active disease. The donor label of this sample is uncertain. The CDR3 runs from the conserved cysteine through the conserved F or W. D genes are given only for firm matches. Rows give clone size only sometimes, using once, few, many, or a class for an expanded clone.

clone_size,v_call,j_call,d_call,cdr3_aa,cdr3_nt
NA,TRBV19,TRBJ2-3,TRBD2,CASRNRGGSTDTQYF,TGTGCCAGTAGGAATCGCGGGGGAAGCACAGATACGCAGTATTTT
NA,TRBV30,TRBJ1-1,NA,CAWSVGQGTTEAFF,TGTGCCTGGAGTGTAGGGCAGGGTACCACTGAAGCTTTCTTT
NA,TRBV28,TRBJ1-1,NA,CASSLQSGEAFF,TGTGCCAGCAGTTTGCAGTCAGGAGAAGCTTTCTTT
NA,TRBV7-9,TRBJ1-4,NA,CASSLSGEKLFF,TGTGCCAGCAGCCTTTCGGGTGAAAAACTGTTTTTT
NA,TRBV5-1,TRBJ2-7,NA,CASSPWRASYEQYF,TGCGCCAGCAGCCCCTGGAGGGCGTCCTACGAGCAGTACTTC
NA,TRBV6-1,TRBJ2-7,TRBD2,CASSPRLAGVFEQYF,TGTGCCAGCAGTCCCCGACTAGCGGGAGTATTCGAGCAGTACTTC
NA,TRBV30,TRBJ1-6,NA,CACSASSYNSPLHF,TGTGCCTGCTCCGCCAGCTCCTATAATTCACCCCTCCACTTT
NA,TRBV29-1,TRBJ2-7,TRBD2,CSVDGLAGSYEQYF,TGCAGCGTGGACGGACTAGCGGGGTCCTACGAGCAGTACTTC
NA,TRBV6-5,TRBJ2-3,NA,CASRFRLTTDTQYF,TGTGCCAGCAGATTCCGACTAACAACAGATACGCAGTATTTT
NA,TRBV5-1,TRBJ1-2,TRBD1,CASSFTGGDYGYTF,TGCGCCAGCAGCTTTACAGGGGGCGACTATGGCTACACCTTC
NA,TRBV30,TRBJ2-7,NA,CAWRQGQSSYEQYF,TGTGCCTGGAGACAGGGCCAGAGCTCCTACGAGCAGTACTTC
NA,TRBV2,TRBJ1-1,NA,CASRGQLGNTEAFF,TGTGCCAGCCGAGGACAGCTTGGGAACACTGAAGCTTTCTTT
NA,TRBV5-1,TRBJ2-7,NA,CASSLEVSGSSYEQYF,TGCGCCAGCAGCTTGGAGGTTAGCGGCTCCTCCTACGAGCAGTACTTC
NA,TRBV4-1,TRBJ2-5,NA,CASSQGLGVGTQYF,TGCGCCAGCAGCCAAGGACTGGGAGTAGGGACCCAGTACTTC
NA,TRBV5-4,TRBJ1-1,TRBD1,CASSLPRQGPNTEAFF,TGTGCCAGCAGCTTGCCCCGACAGGGACCGAACACTGAAGCTTTCTTT
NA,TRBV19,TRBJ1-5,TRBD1,CASSTTSGTGESNQPQHF,TGTGCCAGTAGTACCACTTCCGGGACAGGGGAAAGCAATCAGCCCCAGCATTTT
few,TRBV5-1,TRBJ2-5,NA,CASSVWDTQETQYF,TGCGCCAGCTCCGTCTGGGACACTCAAGAGACCCAGTACTTC
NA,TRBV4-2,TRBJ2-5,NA,CASSQERQGQETQYF,TGTGCCAGCAGCCAAGAGAGGCAGGGGCAGGAGACCCAGTACTTC
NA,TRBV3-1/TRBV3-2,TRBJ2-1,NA,CASSQDLGAHNEQFF,TGTGCCAGCAGCCAAGATCTGGGCGCGCACAATGAGCAGTTCTTC
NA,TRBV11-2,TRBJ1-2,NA,CASSLEQIYGYTF,TGTGCCAGCAGCTTAGAACAAATCTATGGCTACACCTTC
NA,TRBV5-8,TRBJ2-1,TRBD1,CASSSRPGGAGHNEQFF,TGTGCCAGCAGCTCGAGACCAGGGGGCGCTGGGCACAATGAGCAGTTCTTC
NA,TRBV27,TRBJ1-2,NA,CASSLGPVHGGYTF,TGTGCCAGCAGTTTAGGTCCGGTTCACGGGGGCTACACCTTC
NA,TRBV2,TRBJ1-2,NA,CASSFLPQGSYGYTF,TGTGCCAGCAGCTTCTTACCACAGGGCAGCTATGGCTACACCTTC
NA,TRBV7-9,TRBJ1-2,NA,CASSLGGGGYGYTF,TGTGCCAGCAGCTTAGGTGGAGGAGGCTATGGCTACACCTTC
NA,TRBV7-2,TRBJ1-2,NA,CASSGHGVQGYTF,TGTGCCAGCAGCGGCCACGGTGTACAGGGCTACACCTTC
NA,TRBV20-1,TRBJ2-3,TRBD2,CSASRVAGTSTDTQYF,TGCAGTGCTAGTCGGGTAGCGGGAACTAGCACAGATACGCAGTATTTT
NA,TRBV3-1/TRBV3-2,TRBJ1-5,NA,CASSQAGKYQPQHF,TGTGCCAGCAGCCAAGCGGGGAAGTATCAGCCCCAGCATTTT
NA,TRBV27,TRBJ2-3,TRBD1,CASSLYPPRGTGRTDTQYF,TGTGCCAGCAGTTTATACCCCCCCCGTGGGACAGGGAGGACAGATACGCAGTATTTT
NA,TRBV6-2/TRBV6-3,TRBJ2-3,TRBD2,CASSYSIGTSGINTQYF,TGTGCCAGCAGTTACTCGATCGGGACTAGCGGGATAAATACGCAGTATTTT
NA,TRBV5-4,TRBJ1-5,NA,CASSSDTNQPQHF,TGTGCCAGCAGTTCGGACACAAATCAGCCCCAGCATTTT
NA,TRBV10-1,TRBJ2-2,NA,CASRLGANTGELFF,TGCGCCAGCAGATTAGGGGCGAACACCGGGGAGCTGTTTTTT
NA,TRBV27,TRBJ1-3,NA,CASRSGGMGGYSGNTIYF,TGTGCCAGCAGGTCGGGTGGAATGGGGGGATACTCTGGAAACACCATATATTTT
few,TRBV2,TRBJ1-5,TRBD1,CASSPAIRQGRQPQHF,TGTGCCAGTTCCCCGGCTATTCGACAGGGCCGACAGCCCCAGCATTTT
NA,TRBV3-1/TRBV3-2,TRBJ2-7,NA,CASSQAGAEQYF,TGTGCCAGCAGCCAAGCGGGAGCAGAGCAGTACTTC
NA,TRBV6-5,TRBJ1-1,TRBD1,CASSYGTGQNTEAFF,TGTGCCAGCAGTTACGGGACAGGGCAAAACACTGAAGCTTTCTTT
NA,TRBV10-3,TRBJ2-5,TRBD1,CAISGGTGSQETQYF,TGTGCCATCAGTGGCGGGACAGGGTCCCAAGAGACCCAGTACTTC
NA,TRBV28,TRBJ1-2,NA,CASSPQRGYGYTF,TGTGCCAGCAGTCCTCAAAGAGGCTATGGCTACACCTTC
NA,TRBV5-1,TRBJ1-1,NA,CASSLALSNTEAFF,TGCGCCAGCAGCTTGGCACTCTCGAACACTGAAGCTTTCTTT
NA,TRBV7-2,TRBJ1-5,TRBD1,CASSSTGVSQPQHF,TGTGCCAGCAGCTCGACAGGGGTAAGTCAGCCCCAGCATTTT
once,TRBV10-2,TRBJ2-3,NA,CASSVLGEVTDTQYF,TGCGCCAGCAGTGTTCTGGGCGAAGTCACAGATACGCAGTATTTT
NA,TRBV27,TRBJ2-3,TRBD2,CASSSPGLAGGSADTQYF,TGTGCCAGCAGTTCTCCGGGACTAGCGGGAGGATCGGCAGATACGCAGTATTTT
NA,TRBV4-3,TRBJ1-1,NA,CASSQERQDEAFF,TGCGCCAGCAGCCAAGAAAGACAGGATGAAGCTTTCTTT
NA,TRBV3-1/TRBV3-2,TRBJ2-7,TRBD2,CASRRSGGEQYF,TGTGCCAGCAGACGCAGCGGGGGCGAGCAGTACTTC
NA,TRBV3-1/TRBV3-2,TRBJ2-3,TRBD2,CASSPRLAGGGVVTDTQYF,TGTGCCAGCAGCCCGCGACTAGCGGGAGGGGGTGTAGTCACAGATACGCAGTATTTT
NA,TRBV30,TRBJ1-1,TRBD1,CAWSAKDRGATEAFF,TGTGCCTGGAGTGCGAAGGACAGGGGCGCCACTGAAGCTTTCTTT
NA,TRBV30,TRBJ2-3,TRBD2,CAWEGLAGGYTDTQYF,TGTGCCTGGGAGGGACTAGCGGGAGGGTACACAGATACGCAGTATTTT
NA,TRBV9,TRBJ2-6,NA,CASSVTTGANVLTF,TGTGCCAGCAGCGTCACTACTGGGGCCAACGTCCTGACTTTC
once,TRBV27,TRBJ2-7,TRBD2,CASSSGTSAFSSYEQYF,TGTGCCAGCAGTTCTGGGACTAGCGCCTTTTCCAGCTACGAGCAGTACTTC
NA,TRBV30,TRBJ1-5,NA,CAWAGQNQPQHF,TGTGCCTGGGCAGGACAGAATCAGCCCCAGCATTTT
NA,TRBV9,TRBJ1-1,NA,CASSAGSGQVEGEAFF,TGTGCCAGCAGCGCGGGGTCGGGGCAGGTGGAGGGTGAAGCTTTCTTT
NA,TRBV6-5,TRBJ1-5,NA,CASSTMSYSNQPQHF,TGTGCCAGCAGCACGATGTCCTATAGCAATCAGCCCCAGCATTTT